The 7 T cell receptor beta chains below all came from one sample that was sequenced in a study of CD8+ T cells in alopecia areata. TCR sequencing used cDNA made by reverse transcription of extracted RNA. Method: immunoSEQ multiplex PCR; TCRdb's copy keeps in-frame clones and lacks some. The sample contains more than 95,000 clones, about 50% of which appear only once. Sequencing was performed on NKG2D-low CD8+ T cells sorted from blood. These receptors originate from a human donor with alopecia areata.

A few counts support this clone. The rearrangement joins TRBV29-1 to TRBJ2-7; 9 bases align to TRBD1. Germline CDR1 and CDR2: SQVTM and ANQGSEA. This CDR3 is built from 13 residues. J was trimmed by 6 bases and V by 5 bases; bases with no gene match: 8. The CDR3 DNA follows: TGCAGCGTTCGACAGGGGGTCATGGGCGAGCAGTACTTC. This codes for CSVRQGVMGEQYF.

This chain uses TRBV5-1 with TRBJ2-7; D unresolved. The germline gives CDR1 SGHRS, CDR2 YFSETQ. Trimming shortened V by 1 base and J by 7 bases, and 12 bases separated the two germline ends. CDR3 length: 13 amino acids. The CDR3 loop reads CASSLFPNGEQYF. The CDR3, as DNA: TGCGCCAGCAGCTTGTTCCCGAACGGGGAGCAGTACTTC.

The chain combines TRBV29-1 with TRBJ2-2; the match to TRBD2 covers 8 bases. CDR1 is SQVTM and CDR2 is ANQGSEA in the germline V gene. CDR3 size: 14 residues. J was trimmed by 6 bases and V by 4 bases; bases with no gene match: 7. The CDR3 is CSVVSREVAGELFF. In DNA, the CDR3 is TGCAGCGTTGTTTCGCGGGAGGTTGCCGGGGAGCTGTTTTTT.

Comment on this clone: Without the conserved terminal phenylalanine or tryptophan, this CDR3 likely stems from a read error. Because the CDR3's place on the DNA is in doubt, the DNA is left out and the CDR3 is given as listed by TCRdb. The chain's CDR3 is CASSQSRTD. The chain has TRBV23-1 and TRBJ2-7. TRBV23-1 is an ORF; its function is uncertain. The CDR3 region is 9 residues in length, termini included.

This clone was seen only a few times. The chain combines TRBV5-6 with TRBJ1-2, with D hard to call. CDR1 is SGHDT, CDR2 YYEEEE, per germline. Deletions cut 7 bases from V and 8 bases from J, with 24 bases between. CDR3 length equals 15 residues. Here the CDR3 DNA reads TGTGCCAGCTATGATCCTGAAGAAGAACTTCGGGGCTACACCTTC. Protein sequence: CASYDPEEELRGYTF.

In DNA form, the CDR3 reads TGTGCCTGGAGCTGGGCCCAAACTAGCGGGGTCGGGGAGCAGTACTTC. Translated, it gives CAWSWAQTSGVGEQYF. This sequence joins TRBV30 and TRBJ2-7; 10 bases map to TRBD2. Germline V gene lookup returns CDR1 GTSNPN and CDR2 SVGIG (reference sequence). The CDR3 has 16 amino acids. The J segment lost 7 bases and the V segment lost 3 bases, leaving 15 bases of the junction unmatched.

The chain recombines TRBV2 with TRBJ2-3; D is unresolved. Germline V gene sequence: CDR1 SNHLY, CDR2 FYNNEI. This CDR3 spans 13 amino acids. V lost 6 bases to trimming and J lost 9 bases, with 16 bases between them. DNA of the CDR3: TGTGCCAGCAGGGGTTTCCCCCCCCACACGCAGTATTTT. Translation gives CASRGFPPHTQYF.